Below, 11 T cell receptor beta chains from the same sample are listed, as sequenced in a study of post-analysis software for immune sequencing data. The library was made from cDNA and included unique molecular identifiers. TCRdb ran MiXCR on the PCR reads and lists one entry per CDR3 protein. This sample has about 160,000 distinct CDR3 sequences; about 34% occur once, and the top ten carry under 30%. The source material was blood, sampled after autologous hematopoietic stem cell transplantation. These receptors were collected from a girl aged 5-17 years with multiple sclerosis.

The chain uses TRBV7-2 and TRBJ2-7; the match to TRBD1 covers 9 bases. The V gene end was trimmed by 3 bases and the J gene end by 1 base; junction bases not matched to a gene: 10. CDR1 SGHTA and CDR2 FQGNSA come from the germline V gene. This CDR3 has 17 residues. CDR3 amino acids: CASSLWPGTGKSYEQYF. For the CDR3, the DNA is TGTGCCAGCAGCTTGTGGCCTGGGACAGGGAAGTCCTACGAGCAGTACTTC.

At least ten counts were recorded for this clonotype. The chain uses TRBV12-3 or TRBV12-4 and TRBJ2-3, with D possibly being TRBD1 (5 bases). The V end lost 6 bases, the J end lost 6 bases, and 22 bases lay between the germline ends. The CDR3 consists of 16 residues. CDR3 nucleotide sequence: TGTGCCAGCAGAACGGGTTGGCAGGGCCGAGACGATACGCAGTATTTT. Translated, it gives CASRTGWQGRDDTQYF.

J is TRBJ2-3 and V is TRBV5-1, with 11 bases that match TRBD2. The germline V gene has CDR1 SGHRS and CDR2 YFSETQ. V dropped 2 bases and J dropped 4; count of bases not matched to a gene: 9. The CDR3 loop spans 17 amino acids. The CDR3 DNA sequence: TGCGCCAGCAGCTTCCGTTTAGCGGGAGGGGGCGCAGATACGCAGTATTTT. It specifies CASSFRLAGGGADTQYF. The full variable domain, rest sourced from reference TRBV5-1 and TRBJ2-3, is KAGVTQTPRYLIKTRGQQVTLSCSPISGHRSVSWYQQTPGQGLQFLFEYFSETQRNKGNFPGRFSGRQFSNSRSEMNVSTLELGDSALYLCASSFRLAGGGADTQYFGPGTRLTVL.

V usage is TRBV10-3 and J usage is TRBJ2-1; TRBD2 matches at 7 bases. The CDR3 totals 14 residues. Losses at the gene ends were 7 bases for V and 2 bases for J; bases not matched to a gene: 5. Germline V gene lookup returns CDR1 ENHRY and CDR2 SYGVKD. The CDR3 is CAINDSGPYNEQFF. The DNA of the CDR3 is TGTGCCATCAACGATAGCGGGCCCTACAATGAGCAGTTCTTC.

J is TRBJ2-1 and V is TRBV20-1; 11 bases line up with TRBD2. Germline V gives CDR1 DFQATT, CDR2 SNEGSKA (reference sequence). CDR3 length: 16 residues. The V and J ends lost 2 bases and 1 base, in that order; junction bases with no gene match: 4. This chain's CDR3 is CSARTSGSRSYNEQFF. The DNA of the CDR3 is TGCAGTGCTAGAACTAGCGGGAGCCGTTCCTACAATGAGCAGTTCTTC.

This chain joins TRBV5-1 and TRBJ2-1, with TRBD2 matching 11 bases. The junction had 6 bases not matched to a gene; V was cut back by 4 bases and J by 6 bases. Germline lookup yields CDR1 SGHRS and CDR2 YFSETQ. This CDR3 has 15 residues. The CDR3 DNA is TGCGCCAGCAGCCCTGGACTAGCGGGTACCAATGAGCAGTTCTTC. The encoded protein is CASSPGLAGTNEQFF. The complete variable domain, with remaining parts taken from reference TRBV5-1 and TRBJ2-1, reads KAGVTQTPRYLIKTRGQQVTLSCSPISGHRSVSWYQQTPGQGLQFLFEYFSETQRNKGNFPGRFSGRQFSNSRSEMNVSTLELGDSALYLCASSPGLAGTNEQFFGPGTRLTVL.

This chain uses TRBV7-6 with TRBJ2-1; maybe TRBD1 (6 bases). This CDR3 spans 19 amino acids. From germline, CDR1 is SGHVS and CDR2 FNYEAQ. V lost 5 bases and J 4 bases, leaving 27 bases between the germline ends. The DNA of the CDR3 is TGTGCCAGCAGCCTCCAGGCCCCGGGACAACATCTTTTGTACAATGAGCAGTTCTTC. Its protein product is CASSLQAPGQHLLYNEQFF.

The CDR3, as DNA: TGTGCCAGCAGTTTCTTTGGGGAGAAGGCTGAAGCTTTCTTT. This sequence encodes CASSFFGEKAEAFF. V is TRBV12-3 or TRBV12-4 and J is TRBJ1-1; D unclear. V was clipped by 3 bases and J by 6 bases, with 14 bases between them. This CDR3 is 14 amino acids long.

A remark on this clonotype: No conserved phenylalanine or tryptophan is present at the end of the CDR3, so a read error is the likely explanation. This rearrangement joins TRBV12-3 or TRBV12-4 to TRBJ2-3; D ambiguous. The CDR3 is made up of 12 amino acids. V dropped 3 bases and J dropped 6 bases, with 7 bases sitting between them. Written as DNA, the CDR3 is TGTGCCAGCAGTTTGGCATCCGATACGCAGTATTCT. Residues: CASSLASDTQYS.

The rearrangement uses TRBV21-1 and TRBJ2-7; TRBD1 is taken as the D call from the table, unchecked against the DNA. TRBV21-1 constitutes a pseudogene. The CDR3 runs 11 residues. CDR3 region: CARGDRGEQYF. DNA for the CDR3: TGTGCCAGGGGGGACAGGGGCGAGCAGTACTTC.

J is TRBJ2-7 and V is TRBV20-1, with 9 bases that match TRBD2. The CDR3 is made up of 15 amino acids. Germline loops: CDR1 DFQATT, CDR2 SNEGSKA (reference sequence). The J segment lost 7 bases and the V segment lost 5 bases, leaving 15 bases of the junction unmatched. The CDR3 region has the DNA TGCAGTGCTTACCCTCCTAGCGGGGCCCTGGGGGAGCAGTACTTC. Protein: CSAYPPSGALGEQYF.